Listed below are T cell receptor beta chains from one sample, sequenced in a study of cytomegalovirus exposure and HLA in healthy donors. The repertoire was sequenced with immunoSEQ multiplex PCR; TCRdb's copy has only in-frame clones and lacks some. The table records 85,000 to 100,000 clones, 79% of them present only once. The specimen sequenced was PBMCs. The receptors were sampled from a male donor in good health and CMV-seropositive. Both conserved end residues are part of each CDR3. D genes are given only for firm matches. A row's size may be missing; if present it is once, few, many or a size class.

v_call,d_call,clone_size,j_call,cdr3_aa,cdr3_nt
TRBV18,TRBD1,.,TRBJ1-5,CASSDRDRANQPQHF,TGTGCCAGCTCAGACCGGGACAGGGCCAATCAGCCCCAGCATTTT
TRBV4-1,.,.,TRBJ1-2,CASSLPGTNYGYTF,TGCGCCAGCAGCCTACCGGGGACTAACTATGGCTACACCTTC
TRBV4-3,.,.,TRBJ2-5,CASSQVVVGVRETQYF,TGCGCCAGCAGCCAAGTAGTAGTCGGAGTCCGGGAGACCCAGTACTTC
TRBV6-4,TRBD1,.,TRBJ2-3,CASRRTGGSTDTQYF,TGTGCCAGCAGACGCACAGGGGGCAGCACAGATACGCAGTATTTT
TRBV7-6,.,few,TRBJ1-1,CASSLGGLNTEAFF,TGTGCCAGCAGCTTAGGAGGGCTGAACACTGAAGCTTTCTTT
TRBV6-5,.,.,TRBJ2-4,CATMTRHRGKNIQYF,TGTGCCACGATGACTCGCCACCGGGGCAAAAACATTCAGTACTTC
TRBV6-5,TRBD1,.,TRBJ1-1,CASSYELDREAFF,TGTGCCAGCAGTTACGAATTGGACAGGGAAGCTTTCTTT
TRBV4-3,TRBD1,few,TRBJ1-2,CASSQADRGRGYTF,TGCGCCAGCAGCCAAGCAGACAGGGGACGTGGCTACACCTTC
TRBV7-9,.,.,TRBJ2-5,CASSFGGIQETQYF,TGTGCCAGCAGCTTTGGGGGCATCCAAGAGACCCAGTACTTC
TRBV7-3,TRBD1,.,TRBJ2-6,CASSSFPGQGYSGANVLTF,TGTGCCAGCAGCTCCTTCCCCGGACAGGGATACTCTGGGGCCAACGTCCTGACTTTC
TRBV7-8,TRBD2,.,TRBJ2-5,CASSTQRGGRETQYF,TGTGCCAGCAGCACCCAGCGGGGGGGCCGTGAGACCCAGTACTTC
TRBV4-2,TRBD1,.,TRBJ1-2,CASSRSQETGGNGYTF,TGTGCCAGCAGCCGATCCCAAGAGACAGGGGGCAATGGCTACACCTTC
TRBV7-8,TRBD2,.,TRBJ2-7,CASSLGTSGGTYEQYF,TGTGCCAGCAGCTTAGGGACTAGCGGGGGGACCTACGAGCAGTACTTC